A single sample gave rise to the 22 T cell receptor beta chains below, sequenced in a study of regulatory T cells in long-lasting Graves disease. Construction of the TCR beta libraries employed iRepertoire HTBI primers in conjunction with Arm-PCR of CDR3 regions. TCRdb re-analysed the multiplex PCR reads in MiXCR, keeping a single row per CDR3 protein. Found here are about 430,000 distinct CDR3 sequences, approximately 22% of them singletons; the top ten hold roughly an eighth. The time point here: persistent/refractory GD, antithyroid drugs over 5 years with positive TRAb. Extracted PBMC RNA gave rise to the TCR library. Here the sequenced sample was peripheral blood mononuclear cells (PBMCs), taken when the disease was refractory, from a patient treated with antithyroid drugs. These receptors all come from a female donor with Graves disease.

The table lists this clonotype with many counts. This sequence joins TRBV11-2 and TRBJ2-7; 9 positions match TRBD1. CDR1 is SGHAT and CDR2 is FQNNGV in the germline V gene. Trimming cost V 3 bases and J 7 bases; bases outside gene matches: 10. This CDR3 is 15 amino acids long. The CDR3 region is CASSFNPGQGWEQYF. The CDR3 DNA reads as TGTGCCAGCAGCTTTAATCCGGGACAGGGTTGGGAGCAGTACTTC.

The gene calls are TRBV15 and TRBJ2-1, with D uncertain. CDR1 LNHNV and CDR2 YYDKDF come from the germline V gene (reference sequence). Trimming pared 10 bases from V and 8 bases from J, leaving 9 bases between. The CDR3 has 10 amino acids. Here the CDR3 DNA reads TGTGCCAACCCTCCCCATGAGCAGTTCTTC. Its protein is CANPPHEQFF.

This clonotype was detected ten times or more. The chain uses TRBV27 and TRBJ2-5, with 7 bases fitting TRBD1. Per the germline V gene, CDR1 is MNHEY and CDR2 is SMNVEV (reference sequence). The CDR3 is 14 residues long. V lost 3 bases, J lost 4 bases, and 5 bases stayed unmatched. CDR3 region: CASSLQGVGETQYF. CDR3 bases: TGTGCCAGCAGTTTGCAGGGGGTGGGAGAGACCCAGTACTTC.

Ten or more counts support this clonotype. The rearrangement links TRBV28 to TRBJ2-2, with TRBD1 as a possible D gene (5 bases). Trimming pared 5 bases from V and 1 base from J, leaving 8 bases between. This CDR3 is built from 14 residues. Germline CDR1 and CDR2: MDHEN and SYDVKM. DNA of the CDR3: TGTGCCAGCAGTCGACAGATGAACACCGGGGAGCTGTTTTTT. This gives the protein CASSRQMNTGELFF.

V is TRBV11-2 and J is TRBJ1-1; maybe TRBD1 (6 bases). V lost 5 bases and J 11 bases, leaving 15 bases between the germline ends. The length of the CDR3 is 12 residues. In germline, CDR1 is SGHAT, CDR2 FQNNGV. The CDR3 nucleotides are TGTGCCAGCAGCCGGGGGGGGGGCATTGCTTTCTTT. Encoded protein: CASSRGGGIAFF. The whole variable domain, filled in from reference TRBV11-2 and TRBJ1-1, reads EAGVAQSPRYKIIEKRQSVAFWCNPISGHATLYWYQQILGQGPKLLIQFQNNGVVDDSQLPKDRFSAERLKGVDSTLKIQPAKLEDSAVYLCASSRGGGIAFFGQGTRLTVV.

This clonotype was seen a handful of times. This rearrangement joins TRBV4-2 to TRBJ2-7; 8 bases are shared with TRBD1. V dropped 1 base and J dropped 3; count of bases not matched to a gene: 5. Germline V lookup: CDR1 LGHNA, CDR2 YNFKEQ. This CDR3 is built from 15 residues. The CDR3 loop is CASSQAGQGVYEQYF. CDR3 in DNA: TGTGCCAGCAGCCAAGCCGGACAGGGCGTCTACGAGCAGTACTTC.

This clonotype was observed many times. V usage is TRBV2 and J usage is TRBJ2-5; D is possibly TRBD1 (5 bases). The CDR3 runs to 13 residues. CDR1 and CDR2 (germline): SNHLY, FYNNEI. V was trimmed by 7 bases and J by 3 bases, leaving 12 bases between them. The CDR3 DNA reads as TGTGCCAGCAACCGACAGCTAAAAGAGACCCAGTACTTC. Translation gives CASNRQLKETQYF.

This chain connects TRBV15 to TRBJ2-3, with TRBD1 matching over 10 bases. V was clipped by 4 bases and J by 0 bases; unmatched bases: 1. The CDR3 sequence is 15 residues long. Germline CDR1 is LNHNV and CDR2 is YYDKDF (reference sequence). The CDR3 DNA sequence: TGTGCCACCAGCATGGGACAGGGGAGCACAGATACGCAGTATTTT. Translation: CATSMGQGSTDTQYF.

The CDR3 nucleotides read TGCAGTGCTACCTCAAGTACTAGCGGGAGAGCTGCCGGGGAGCTGTTTTTT. The encoded protein is CSATSSTSGRAAGELFF. J is TRBJ2-2 and V is TRBV20-1; 11 bases fit TRBD2. This CDR3 has 17 amino acids. V dropped 4 bases and J dropped 6; count of bases not matched to a gene: 13. CDR1 and CDR2 (germline): DFQATT, SNEGSKA (reference sequence).

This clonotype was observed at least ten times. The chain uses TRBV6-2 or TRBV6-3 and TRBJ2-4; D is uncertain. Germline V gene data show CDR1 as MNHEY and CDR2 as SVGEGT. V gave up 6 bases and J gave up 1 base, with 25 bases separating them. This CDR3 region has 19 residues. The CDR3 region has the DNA TGTGCCAGCAGGCCTGTGAGCTCCACCGTCCCCGGGGCCAAAAACATTCAGTACTTC. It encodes CASRPVSSTVPGAKNIQYF.

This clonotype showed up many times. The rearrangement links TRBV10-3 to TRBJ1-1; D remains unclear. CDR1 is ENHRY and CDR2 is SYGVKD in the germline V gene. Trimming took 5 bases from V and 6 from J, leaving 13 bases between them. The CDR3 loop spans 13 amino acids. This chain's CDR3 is CAISSEEEPEAFF. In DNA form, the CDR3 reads TGTGCCATCAGTTCTGAGGAGGAGCCTGAAGCTTTCTTT.

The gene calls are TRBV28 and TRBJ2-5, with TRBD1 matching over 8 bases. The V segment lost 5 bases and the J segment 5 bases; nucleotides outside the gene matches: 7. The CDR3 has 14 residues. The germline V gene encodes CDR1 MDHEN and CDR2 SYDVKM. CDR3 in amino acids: CASSIGQGRETQYF. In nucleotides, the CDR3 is TGTGCCAGCAGTATAGGACAGGGTAGGGAGACCCAGTACTTC.

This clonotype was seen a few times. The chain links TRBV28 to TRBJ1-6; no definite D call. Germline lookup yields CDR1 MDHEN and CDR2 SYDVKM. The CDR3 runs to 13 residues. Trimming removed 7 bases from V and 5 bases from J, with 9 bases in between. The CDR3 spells CASIGLDNSPLHF. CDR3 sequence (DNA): TGTGCCAGCATTGGGTTAGATAATTCACCCCTCCACTTT.

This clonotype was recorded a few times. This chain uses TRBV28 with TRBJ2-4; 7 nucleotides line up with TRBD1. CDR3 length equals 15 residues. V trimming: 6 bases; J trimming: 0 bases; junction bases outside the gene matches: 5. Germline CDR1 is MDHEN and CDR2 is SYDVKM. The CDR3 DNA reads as TGTGCCAGCAGCCGGCAGGGGGTAGCCAAAAACATTCAGTACTTC. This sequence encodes CASSRQGVAKNIQYF.

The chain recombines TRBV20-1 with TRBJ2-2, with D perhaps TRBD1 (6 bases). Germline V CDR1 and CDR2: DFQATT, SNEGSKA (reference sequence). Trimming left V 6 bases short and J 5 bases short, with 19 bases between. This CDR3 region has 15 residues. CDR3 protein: CSARIYRDRTGELFF. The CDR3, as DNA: TGCAGTGCCCGTATCTACAGGGATAGGACCGGGGAGCTGTTTTTT.

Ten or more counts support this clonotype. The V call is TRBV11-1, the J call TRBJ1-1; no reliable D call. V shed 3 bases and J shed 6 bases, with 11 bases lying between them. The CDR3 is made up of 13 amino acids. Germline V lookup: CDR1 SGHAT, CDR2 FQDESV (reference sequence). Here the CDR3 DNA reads TGTGCCAGCAGCTTCTTAGGGTCCGCTGAAGCTTTCTTT. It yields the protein CASSFLGSAEAFF.

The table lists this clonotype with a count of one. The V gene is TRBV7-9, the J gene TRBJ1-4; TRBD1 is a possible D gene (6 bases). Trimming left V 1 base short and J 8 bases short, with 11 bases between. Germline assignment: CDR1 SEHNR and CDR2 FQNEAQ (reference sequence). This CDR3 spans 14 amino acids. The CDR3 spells CASSLGRGEEKLFF. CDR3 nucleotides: TGTGCCAGCAGCTTAGGCAGGGGAGAGGAAAAACTGTTTTTT.

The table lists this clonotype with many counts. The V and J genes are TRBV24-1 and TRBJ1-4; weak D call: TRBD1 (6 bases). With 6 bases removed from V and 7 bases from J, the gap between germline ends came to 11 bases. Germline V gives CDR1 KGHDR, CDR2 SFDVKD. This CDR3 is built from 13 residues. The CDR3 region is CATSKGVREKLFF. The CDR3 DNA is TGTGCCACCAGTAAGGGGGTTCGTGAAAAACTGTTTTTT.

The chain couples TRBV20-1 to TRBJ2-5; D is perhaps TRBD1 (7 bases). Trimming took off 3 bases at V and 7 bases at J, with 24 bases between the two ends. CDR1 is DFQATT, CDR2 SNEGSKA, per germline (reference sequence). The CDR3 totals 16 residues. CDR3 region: CSASNPSGGGVGTQYF. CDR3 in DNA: TGCAGTGCTAGCAACCCCAGTGGAGGGGGCGTTGGGACCCAGTACTTC.

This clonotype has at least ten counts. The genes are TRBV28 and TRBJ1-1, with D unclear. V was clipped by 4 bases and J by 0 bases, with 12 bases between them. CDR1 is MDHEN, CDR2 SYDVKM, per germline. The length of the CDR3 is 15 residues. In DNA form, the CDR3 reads TGTGCCAGCAGTTCCCGGACCCCCATGAACACTGAAGCTTTCTTT. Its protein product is CASSSRTPMNTEAFF.

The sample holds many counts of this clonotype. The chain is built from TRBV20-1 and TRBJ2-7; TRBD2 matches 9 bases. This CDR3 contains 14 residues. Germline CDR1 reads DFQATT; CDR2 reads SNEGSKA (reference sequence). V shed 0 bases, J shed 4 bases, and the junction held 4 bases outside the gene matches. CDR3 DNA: TGCAGTGCTAGAGATCGCGGGAGGGGGTACGAGCAGTACTTC. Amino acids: CSARDRGRGYEQYF.

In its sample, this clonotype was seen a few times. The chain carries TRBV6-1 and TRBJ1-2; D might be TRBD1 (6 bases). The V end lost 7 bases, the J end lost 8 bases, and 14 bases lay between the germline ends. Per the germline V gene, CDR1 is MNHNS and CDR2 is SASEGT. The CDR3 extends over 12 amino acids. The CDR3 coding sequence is TGTGCCAGCACCAGCACAGGGAAAGGCTACACCTTC. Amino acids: CASTSTGKGYTF.